The 25 T cell receptor beta chains given below trace back to one sample, sequenced in a study of PD-1 blockade in classical Hodgkin lymphoma. Every patient experienced relapse after autologous stem cell transplantation, and brentuximab vedotin exposure varied. Data came from immunoSEQ multiplex PCR; TCRdb stores just in-frame clones and leaves some out. The table shows some 13,000 clones, with 75% to 95% occurring only once. The sequencing here drew on peripheral blood mononuclear cells (PBMCs), taken at baseline. The receptors were sampled from a human donor with classical Hodgkin lymphoma.

The chain uses TRBV5-1 and TRBJ1-4, with D perhaps TRBD1 (6 bases). V was pared by 2 bases and J by 4 bases, with 12 bases between. CDR3 length: 15 amino acids. Germline CDR1 reads SGHRS; CDR2 reads YFSETQ. CDR3 sequence (DNA): TGCGCCAGCAGCTTAACAGGGCAGGGTAATGAAAAACTGTTTTTT. It specifies CASSLTGQGNEKLFF.

V usage is TRBV7-2 and J usage is TRBJ1-2; perhaps TRBD1 as D (6 bases). This CDR3 has 16 amino acids. V was shortened by 0 bases and J by 6 bases, with 17 bases between the two germline ends. CDR1 is SGHTA and CDR2 is FQGNSA in the germline V gene. The CDR3 sequence is CASSLAGTNPGHGYTF. The CDR3 nucleotides read TGTGCCAGCAGCTTAGCGGGGACAAACCCTGGCCATGGCTACACCTTC. Looking up the rest from reference TRBV7-2 and TRBJ1-2 gives the full variable domain: GAGVSQSPSNKVTEKGKDVELRCDPISGHTALYWYRQSLGQGLEFLIYFQGNSAPDKSGLPSDRFSAERTGGSVSTLTIQRTQQEDSAVYLCASSLAGTNPGHGYTFGSGTRLTVV.

The rearrangement uses TRBV29-1 and TRBJ2-7, with TRBD1 identical over 7 bases. This CDR3 has 12 amino acids. J was trimmed by 4 bases and V by 6 bases; bases with no gene match: 6. In germline, CDR1 is SQVTM, CDR2 ANQGSEA. This CDR3 reads CSVPTGPYEQYF. The CDR3 bases are TGCAGCGTGCCGACAGGGCCTTACGAGCAGTACTTC.

This clone is a singleton in its sample. This chain connects TRBV5-1 to TRBJ1-1; D may be TRBD1 (5 bases). This CDR3 has 15 residues. Germline CDR1 SGHRS, CDR2 YFSETQ. V was cut by 1 base and J by 6 bases, with 16 bases left in between. DNA for the CDR3: TGCGCCAGCAGCTTGAACCCAGGACAAGGGGCTGAAGCTTTCTTT. This gives the protein CASSLNPGQGAEAFF.

The chain couples TRBV5-1 to TRBJ2-1; TRBD1 agrees at 8 bases. This CDR3 region has 14 residues. The germline gives CDR1 SGHRS, CDR2 YFSETQ. J lost 1 base, V lost 8 bases, and 5 bases had no gene match. CDR3 loop: CASRQGTSYNEQFF. CDR3 sequence (DNA): TGCGCCAGTAGACAGGGGACGTCCTACAATGAGCAGTTCTTC.

The genes are TRBV6-4 and TRBJ1-1; no definite D call. The germline CDR1 and CDR2 sequences are MRHNA and SNTAGT. V was shortened by 4 bases and J by 6 bases, with 12 bases between the two germline ends. The CDR3 spans 13 residues. The CDR3 is CASSAAFGSEAFF. The CDR3, as DNA: TGTGCCAGCAGTGCAGCGTTTGGGTCTGAAGCTTTCTTT.

This sequence joins TRBV19 and TRBJ2-7; a possible D gene is TRBD2 (6 bases). The CDR3 has 15 amino acids. Trimming left V 5 bases short and J 1 base short, with 15 bases between. CDR1 and CDR2 from the germline V gene are LNHDA and SQIVND (reference sequence). CDR3 region: CASSPGGGFSYEQYF. The CDR3 DNA sequence: TGTGCCAGTAGTCCCGGAGGAGGGTTTTCCTACGAGCAGTACTTC.

V is TRBV29-1 and J is TRBJ2-7; 7 bases fit TRBD1. In germline, CDR1 is SQVTM, CDR2 ANQGSEA. CDR3 length equals 13 residues. The V and J ends lost 6 bases and 1 base, in that order; junction bases with no gene match: 6. The CDR3 here is CSVRQGESYEQYF. CDR3 nucleotides: TGCAGCGTAAGACAGGGAGAGTCCTACGAGCAGTACTTC.

The rearrangement joins TRBV25-1 to TRBJ1-3, with a weak D call TRBD1 (5 bases). This CDR3 comprises 15 residues. Trimming removed 6 bases from V and 2 bases from J, with 14 bases in between. In germline, CDR1 is MGHDK, CDR2 SYGVNS. CDR3 region: CASSPGTPAGNTIYF. The CDR3 nucleotides are TGTGCCAGCAGCCCCGGGACGCCGGCTGGAAACACCATATATTTT.

The chain carries TRBV5-1 and TRBJ1-2, with D possibly matching TRBD1 (6 bases). Germline values: CDR1 SGHRS, CDR2 YFSETQ. Trimming removed 0 bases at V and 4 bases at J, with 13 bases between. The CDR3 has 15 amino acids. CDR3 DNA: TGCGCCAGCAGCTTGGAAGGGGGTATGGGCTATGGCTACACCTTC. Protein: CASSLEGGMGYGYTF.

This sequence joins TRBV7-9 and TRBJ2-3; 7 bases are shared with TRBD1. The CDR3 runs 15 residues. Germline V gives CDR1 SEHNR, CDR2 FQNEAQ (reference sequence). The V segment lost 2 bases and the J segment 1 base; nucleotides outside the gene matches: 3. The CDR3 sequence is CASSLRDRGTDTQYF. The CDR3 nucleotides read TGTGCCAGCAGCTTACGCGACAGGGGCACAGATACGCAGTATTTT.

V usage is TRBV5-6 and J usage is TRBJ2-1, with D possibly being TRBD1 or TRBD2 (7 bases each). The CDR3 contains 15 residues. The ends were cut back, 4 bases at V and 12 bases at J, with 23 bases in the middle. Germline V gene data show CDR1 as SGHDT and CDR2 as YYEEEE. CDR3 residues: CASSRLGGTESGQFF. CDR3 nucleotides: TGTGCCAGCAGCCGATTGGGGGGGACAGAGAGCGGGCAGTTCTTC.

The chain joins TRBV5-1 to TRBJ1-1; D remains unclear. Germline CDR1 is SGHRS and CDR2 is YFSETQ. Deletions cut 4 bases from V and 1 base from J, with 14 bases between. The CDR3 contains 15 residues. CDR3 amino acids: CASSPRTVANTEAFF. The CDR3 nucleotides are TGCGCCAGCAGCCCACGAACAGTAGCGAACACTGAAGCTTTCTTT.

The chain employs TRBV7-8 and TRBJ1-4; D unclear. This CDR3 contains 12 residues. V was trimmed by 1 base and J by 8 bases, leaving 5 bases between them. CDR1 and CDR2 (germline): SGHVS, FQNEAQ. The CDR3 sequence is CASSLDGEKLFF. CDR3 bases: TGTGCCAGCAGCTTAGATGGGGAAAAACTGTTTTTT. Full variable domain (missing parts from reference TRBV7-8 and TRBJ1-4): GAGVSQSPRYKVAKRGQDVALRCDPISGHVSLFWYQQALGQGPEFLTYFQNEAQLDKSGLPSDRFFAERPEGSVSTLKIQRTQQEDSAVYLCASSLDGEKLFFGSGTQLSVL.

The chain is built from TRBV27 and TRBJ1-4; D call uncertain. Germline V gene sequence: CDR1 MNHEY, CDR2 SMNVEV (reference sequence). The CDR3 runs 15 residues. The ends were cut back, 6 bases at V and 0 bases at J, with 11 bases in the middle. CDR3 DNA sequence: TGTGCCAGCAGGCTGGGCGCAGCAACTAATGAAAAACTGTTTTTT. This gives the protein CASRLGAATNEKLFF.

The chain combines TRBV18 with TRBJ2-3; TRBD2 matches at 11 bases. The germline gives CDR1 KGHSH, CDR2 LQKENI. V dropped 1 base and J dropped 2; count of bases not matched to a gene: 5. The CDR3 is 17 residues long. The CDR3 reads CASSPQLAGAYTDTQYF. As DNA, the CDR3 is TGTGCCAGCTCACCACAACTAGCGGGGGCGTACACAGATACGCAGTATTTT.

The chain has TRBV5-1 and TRBJ1-2, with unresolved D. The ends were cut back, 1 base at V and 1 base at J, with 14 bases in the middle. From germline, CDR1 is SGHRS and CDR2 YFSETQ. The CDR3 length is 16 residues. The CDR3 DNA reads as TGCGCCAGCAGCTTGTTAAGACACCCGGATAACTATGGCTACACCTTC. This gives the protein CASSLLRHPDNYGYTF. The full variable domain, completed using reference TRBV5-1 and TRBJ1-2, is KAGVTQTPRYLIKTRGQQVTLSCSPISGHRSVSWYQQTPGQGLQFLFEYFSETQRNKGNFPGRFSGRQFSNSRSEMNVSTLELGDSALYLCASSLLRHPDNYGYTFGSGTRLTVV.

The chain employs TRBV30 and TRBJ1-5; D may be TRBD1 (6 bases). CDR1 GTSNPN and CDR2 SVGIG come from the germline V gene (reference sequence). The CDR3 is 13 amino acids. Trimming shortened V by 4 bases and J by 7 bases, and 14 bases separated the two germline ends. The CDR3 DNA reads as TGTGCCTGGACACGGGGGGCTGGGCAGCCCCAGCATTTT. Residues: CAWTRGAGQPQHF.

The chain couples TRBV6-1 to TRBJ2-5; 10 positions match TRBD1. Germline V gives CDR1 MNHNS, CDR2 SASEGT. CDR3 length: 15 amino acids. The ends lost 7 bases at V and 4 bases at J; junction bases unmatched: 9. The CDR3 protein is CASKTNDRGLETQYF. The CDR3 DNA sequence: TGTGCCAGCAAAACCAACGACAGGGGGCTAGAGACCCAGTACTTC.

This rearrangement joins TRBV7-9 to TRBJ2-5, with 10 nucleotides matching TRBD2. Trimming removed 1 base from V and 1 base from J; junction bases left unmatched: 0. Germline V lookup: CDR1 SEHNR, CDR2 FQNEAQ (reference sequence). This CDR3 is built from 15 residues. CDR3 loop: CASSLVAGGQETQYF. DNA of the CDR3: TGTGCCAGCAGCTTAGTAGCGGGGGGCCAAGAGACCCAGTACTTC.

A word on this clone: At one end, the junction sequence differs from germline, possibly due to a read error. V usage is TRBV6-6 and J usage is TRBJ2-7; the D gene could be TRBD1 or TRBD2 (5 bases each). Per germline, CDR1 MNHNY and CDR2 SVGAGI (reference sequence). The CDR3 runs 14 residues. CDR3 bases: TGTGCCAGCAGCTATGGGGGTTTATCCTCCGAGCAGTACTTC. Translating it yields CASSYGGLSSEQYF.

This rearrangement joins TRBV6-5 to TRBJ2-3, with 7 nucleotides matching TRBD1. The junction had 2 bases not matched to a gene; V was cut back by 0 bases and J by 2 bases. Germline CDR1 MNHEY, CDR2 SVGAGI. This CDR3 spans 15 amino acids. In DNA, the CDR3 is TGTGCCAGCAGTTACTCCGACAGGGCCACAGATACGCAGTATTTT. Translation gives CASSYSDRATDTQYF.

V usage is TRBV23-1 and J usage is TRBJ1-6; TRBD1 aligns across 8 bases. TRBV23-1 is placed among ORFs of uncertain function. The CDR3 consists of 16 residues. V lost 7 bases and J lost 5; bases outside the gene matches: 10. The CDR3 DNA sequence: TGCGCCAGCATTCGGACAGGGATTACTAATAATTCACCCCTCCACTTT. Protein: CASIRTGITNNSPLHF.

The rearrangement links TRBV7-9 to TRBJ1-5, with D tentatively TRBD1 (6 bases). Germline V gene lookup returns CDR1 SEHNR and CDR2 FQNEAQ (reference sequence). CDR3 length equals 17 residues. With 1 base removed from V and 7 bases from J, the gap between germline ends came to 20 bases. The CDR3 DNA reads TGTGCCAGCAGCTTAGAAGGAGGGGGGTTAGGGGGACAGCCCCAGCATTTT. This translates into CASSLEGGGLGGQPQHF.

This clone has only one observation. This chain connects TRBV5-1 to TRBJ2-7; the match to TRBD1 covers 10 bases. With V trimmed by 0 bases and J by 6 bases, 6 bases remained unmatched. This CDR3 has 15 residues. The germline V gene has CDR1 SGHRS and CDR2 YFSETQ. Here the CDR3 reads CASSLGLGTGAEQYF. For the CDR3, the DNA is TGCGCCAGCAGCTTGGGCCTCGGGACAGGGGCCGAGCAGTACTTC.